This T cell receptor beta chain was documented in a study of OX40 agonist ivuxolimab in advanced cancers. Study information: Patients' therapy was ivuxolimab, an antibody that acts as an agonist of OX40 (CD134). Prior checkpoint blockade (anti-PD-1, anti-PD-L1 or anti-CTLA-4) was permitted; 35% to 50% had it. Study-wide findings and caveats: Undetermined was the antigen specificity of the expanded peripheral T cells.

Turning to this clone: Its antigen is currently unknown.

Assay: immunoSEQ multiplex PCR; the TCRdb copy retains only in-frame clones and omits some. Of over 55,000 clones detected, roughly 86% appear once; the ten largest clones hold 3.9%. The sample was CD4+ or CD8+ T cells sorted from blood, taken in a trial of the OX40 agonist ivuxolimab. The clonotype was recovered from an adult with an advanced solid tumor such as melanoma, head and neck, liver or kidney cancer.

CDR3 coding DNA: TGTGCCAGCAGCCCATCAGCGGGACAGACCCTCTACGAGCAGTACTTC. Protein: CASSPSAGQTLYEQYF. The genes are TRBV4-2 and TRBJ2-7; tentatively, D is TRBD1 or TRBD2 (7 bases each). The CDR3 is 16 residues long. Germline V CDR1 and CDR2: LGHNA, YNFKEQ. The V end lost 4 bases, the J end lost 3 bases, and 19 bases lay between the germline ends.